These 21 T cell receptor beta chains were all obtained from the same sample, sequenced in a study of blood T cells in healthy people across ages. Combining a sample-barcoded 5' primer with a J-beta primer mix, a second PCR ran for roughly 7 to 12 cycles. Each CDR3 protein is one row after TCRdb ran MiXCR on the 5' RACE reads. Seen here are 1.5 million to 2 million distinct CDR3 sequences, roughly 30% observed once, and the top ten hold 7% to 9%. The sample consisted of blood. The source of these receptors is a woman aged 25 to 39 in good health.

This clonotype was detected only a few times. The chain joins TRBV9 to TRBJ1-6; the D gene is possibly TRBD1 (5 bases). The V end lost 0 bases, the J end lost 7 bases, and 14 bases lay between the germline ends. The length of the CDR3 is 16 residues. Germline CDR1 SGDLS, CDR2 YYNGEE. The CDR3 spells CASSVAAQGLNSPLHF. CDR3 in DNA: TGTGCCAGCAGCGTAGCTGCCCAGGGACTCAATTCACCCCTCCACTTT. The whole variable domain, filled in from reference TRBV9 and TRBJ1-6, reads DSGVTQTPKHLITATGQRVTLRCSPRSGDLSVYWYQQSLDQGLQFLIQYYNGEERAKGNILERFSAQQFPDLHSELNLSSLELGDSALYFCASSVAAQGLNSPLHFGNGTRLTVT.

This clonotype was seen more than once but under ten times. The V gene is TRBV20-1, the J gene TRBJ2-7; D perhaps matches TRBD2 (5 bases). Germline V gives CDR1 DFQATT, CDR2 SNEGSKA (reference sequence). Between the trimmed V and J ends, which lost 4 bases and 4 bases, there was a span of 23 bases. The CDR3 has 16 residues. In nucleotides, the CDR3 is TGCAGTGCTACCCCCGACCGGCTAGCACCTCGGTACGAGCAGTACTTC. This codes for CSATPDRLAPRYEQYF.

The V call is TRBV4-2, the J call TRBJ2-1; 11 positions match TRBD2. The V and J ends lost 3 bases and 7 bases, in that order; junction bases with no gene match: 8. CDR3 length: 16 amino acids. The germline CDR1 and CDR2 sequences are LGHNA and YNFKEQ. The CDR3 bases are TGTGCCAGCAGCCATGAAGGGACTAGCGGATCTAATGAGCAGTTCTTC. Translation: CASSHEGTSGSNEQFF.

This clonotype was recorded a few times. The chain joins TRBV20-1 to TRBJ1-5; D is possibly TRBD1 (5 bases). Germline-derived CDR1 and CDR2 are DFQATT and SNEGSKA (reference sequence). The length of the CDR3 is 13 residues. Deletions cut 1 base from V and 6 bases from J, with 10 bases between. The CDR3 reads CSARGGGGQPQHF. DNA for the CDR3: TGCAGTGCTAGAGGCGGGGGGGGTCAGCCCCAGCATTTT.

The rearrangement uses TRBV7-2 and TRBJ1-5; D remains ambiguous. V was clipped by 5 bases and J by 7 bases, with 12 bases between them. This CDR3 has 13 amino acids. Germline V gene sequence: CDR1 SGHTA, CDR2 FQGNSA. The CDR3 DNA reads as TGTGCCAGCAGCCCCATGGGGTTCCAGCCCCAGCATTTT. Translation gives CASSPMGFQPQHF.

This clonotype was observed a handful of times. The chain has TRBV30 and TRBJ2-3, with 11 positions matching TRBD2. Trimming removed 1 base from V and 6 bases from J; junction bases left unmatched: 6. Germline CDR1 and CDR2: GTSNPN and SVGIG (reference sequence). There are 15 residues in the CDR3. DNA of the CDR3: TGTGCCTGGAGTGGACTAGCGGGACGAAGGGATACGCAGTATTTT. Residues: CAWSGLAGRRDTQYF.

This clonotype was counted at least ten times. The rearrangement links TRBV7-8 to TRBJ2-1; 9 bases line up with TRBD2. CDR1 and CDR2 from the germline V gene are SGHVS and FQNEAQ. The J segment lost 0 bases and the V segment lost 5 bases, leaving 8 bases of the junction unmatched. The CDR3 length is 17 residues. Here the CDR3 reads CASSPSSGASSYNEQFF. The CDR3, as DNA: TGTGCCAGCAGCCCGTCTAGCGGGGCAAGCTCCTACAATGAGCAGTTCTTC.

This clonotype showed up many times. This chain joins TRBV7-2 and TRBJ2-7; maybe TRBD1 (6 bases). The ends were cut back, 5 bases at V and 4 bases at J, with 12 bases in the middle. Per germline, CDR1 SGHTA and CDR2 FQGNSA. The CDR3 length is 13 residues. As DNA, the CDR3 is TGTGCCAGCAGCCTTATGGACAGATACGAGCAGTACTTC. This encodes CASSLMDRYEQYF. Based on the CDR3 plus reference TRBV7-2 and TRBJ2-7, the full variable domain is GAGVSQSPSNKVTEKGKDVELRCDPISGHTALYWYRQSLGQGLEFLIYFQGNSAPDKSGLPSDRFSAERTGGSVSTLTIQRTQQEDSAVYLCASSLMDRYEQYFGPGTRLTVT.

This chain connects TRBV7-9 to TRBJ1-4; TRBD1 is a possible D gene (5 bases). This CDR3 is 15 amino acids long. Per germline, CDR1 SEHNR and CDR2 FQNEAQ (reference sequence). Trimming removed 5 bases at V and 5 bases at J, with 15 bases between. The CDR3 bases are TGTGCCAGCAGCCCAGAGTTCGGGGCGAATGAAAAACTGTTTTTT. Its translation is CASSPEFGANEKLFF.

The genes are TRBV4-3 and TRBJ2-7; D is unresolved. CDR1 LGHNA and CDR2 YSLEER come from the germline V gene. The CDR3 sequence is 15 residues long. The V gene lost 0 bases and the J gene lost 1 base, with 10 bases spanning the gap. CDR3 DNA: TGCGCCAGCAGCCAAGACCCCGTCGGGTCCTACGAGCAGTACTTC. Residues: CASSQDPVGSYEQYF.

The rearrangement links TRBV27 to TRBJ1-5; D not certain. Trimming left V 7 bases short and J 2 bases short, with 12 bases between. This CDR3 spans 14 amino acids. Per the germline V gene, CDR1 is MNHEY and CDR2 is SMNVEV (reference sequence). The CDR3 nucleotides are TGTGCCAGCACCCTGACACCGGGCAATCAGCCCCAGCATTTT. Amino acid sequence: CASTLTPGNQPQHF.

This chain's CDR3 is CASSDGTSGRLDTQYF. Here the CDR3 DNA reads TGTGCCAGCAGCGACGGGACTAGCGGGAGACTAGATACGCAGTATTTT. The genes are TRBV7-2 and TRBJ2-3, with 14 bases identical to TRBD2. The V and J ends lost 5 bases and 5 bases, in that order; junction bases with no gene match: 6. This CDR3 spans 16 amino acids. Germline V gene data show CDR1 as SGHTA and CDR2 as FQGNSA.

The V call is TRBV3-1, the J call TRBJ2-1; the D gene is possibly TRBD1 (5 bases). CDR3 length: 12 residues. The V end was cut by 1 base, the J end by 15 bases, with 13 bases between. Germline CDR1 and CDR2: LGHDT and YNNKEL (reference sequence). The CDR3 coding sequence is TGTGCCAGCAGCCAAGTGGGGCCCAAGCTGTTCTTC. This encodes CASSQVGPKLFF.

The V and J genes are TRBV6-8 and TRBJ2-3; 10 positions match TRBD2. V was pared by 6 bases and J by 3 bases, with 6 bases of the junction left unmatched. Germline CDR1 reads MNHGY; CDR2 reads SAAAGT. This CDR3 comprises 15 residues. The CDR3 DNA follows: TGTGCCAGCAGGATACCGGGACTAGCGACAGATACGCAGTATTTT. Protein: CASRIPGLATDTQYF.

The chain combines TRBV2 with TRBJ2-5, with TRBD1 identical over 9 bases. CDR3 length equals 15 residues. With 7 bases clipped from V and 3 bases from J, the junction kept 9 bases outside the gene matches. In germline, CDR1 is SNHLY, CDR2 FYNNEI. The CDR3: CASKFSGTGKETQYF. In nucleotides, the CDR3 is TGTGCCAGCAAGTTTTCCGGGACAGGGAAAGAGACCCAGTACTTC.

The rearrangement uses TRBV20-1 and TRBJ1-1; D not certain. V lost 6 bases, J lost 8 bases, and 13 bases lay in between. Per germline, CDR1 DFQATT and CDR2 SNEGSKA (reference sequence). The CDR3 is made up of 11 amino acids. The CDR3 region is CSARTRREAFF. The CDR3 coding sequence is TGCAGTGCGCGCACCCGTAGAGAAGCTTTCTTT.

This clonotype showed up just a few times. The chain has TRBV29-1 and TRBJ2-7; maybe TRBD2 (5 bases). Per the germline V gene, CDR1 is SQVTM and CDR2 is ANQGSEA. The CDR3 sequence is 13 residues long. CDR3 residues: CGALGLAWTEQYF. Here the CDR3 DNA reads TGCGGAGCGCTGGGTCTAGCCTGGACGGAGCAGTACTTC.

This chain's CDR3 is CASSQGVFEAFF. CDR3 bases: TGTGCCAGCAGCCAAGGAGTGTTTGAAGCTTTCTTT. The gene calls are TRBV7-9 and TRBJ1-1; no firm D call. V was pared by 5 bases and J by 7 bases, with 11 bases between. Germline V gene data show CDR1 as SEHNR and CDR2 as FQNEAQ (reference sequence). This CDR3 spans 12 amino acids.

Notes on this clonotype: One end of the junction does not line up with germline, which may come from a read error. The genes are TRBV12-3 or TRBV12-4 and TRBJ1-2; the D is unclear. This CDR3 is built from 16 residues. The CDR3 region is CASSLASSPLYYGYTF. The CDR3 nucleotides read TGTGCCAGCAGCTTAGCGTCTTCCCCTCTTTACTATGGCTACACCTTC.

Only a few counts were recorded for this clonotype. This chain joins TRBV7-9 and TRBJ2-1; D might be TRBD2 (5 bases). This CDR3 contains 14 residues. The germline CDR1 and CDR2 sequences are SEHNR and FQNEAQ (reference sequence). Trimming pared 5 bases from V and 13 bases from J, leaving 21 bases between. CDR3 in DNA: TGTGCCAGCAGCCAAGGCCGGGAACTCCCACCCCAGTTCTTC. This codes for CASSQGRELPPQFF.

This clonotype was counted many times. The V gene is TRBV3-1, the J gene TRBJ2-7; unclear D gene. Germline V gene lookup returns CDR1 LGHDT and CDR2 YNNKEL (reference sequence). V lost 2 bases to trimming and J lost 3 bases, with 8 bases between them. There are 13 residues in the CDR3. DNA of the CDR3: TGTGCCAGCAGCCAACTAACGAACTACGAGCAGTACTTC. It encodes CASSQLTNYEQYF.